What follows are 7 T cell receptor beta chains derived from one specimen sequenced in a study of CD4+ T cells in melanoma. Only in-frame clones appear in the TCRdb table, and some are missing; sequencing was by immunoSEQ multiplex PCR. The sample comprises about 15,000 clones, about 62% of which are singletons, and about 15% rests with the top ten. The sample consisted of cells from a culture (not recorded whether cultured in vitro). Source of these receptors: a human donor with melanoma.

The chain combines TRBV7-8 with TRBJ1-6, with a possible D match to TRBD1 (5 bases). With 7 bases removed from V and 8 bases from J, the gap between germline ends came to 18 bases. Germline loops: CDR1 SGHVS, CDR2 FQNEAQ. This CDR3 is 15 amino acids long. The CDR3 DNA follows: TGTGCCAGCACCCCCAAGACAGAATATTATTCACCCCTCCACTTT. Protein product: CASTPKTEYYSPLHF.

This sequence joins TRBV7-2 and TRBJ1-1; D is uncertain. The CDR3 is 13 residues long. Germline CDR1 reads SGHTA; CDR2 reads FQGNSA. With 3 bases removed from V and 4 bases from J, the gap between germline ends came to 9 bases. CDR3 loop: CASSFIGVTEAFF. The CDR3, as DNA: TGTGCCAGCAGCTTTATCGGGGTCACTGAAGCTTTCTTT.

The chain recombines TRBV2 with TRBJ2-7; unclear D gene. V was shortened by 0 bases and J by 2 bases, with 8 bases between the two germline ends. Germline assignment: CDR1 SNHLY and CDR2 FYNNEI. The CDR3 runs 14 residues. The CDR3 protein is CASSEATGTYEQYF. As DNA, the CDR3 is TGTGCCAGCAGTGAAGCCACGGGCACCTACGAGCAGTACTTC.

This clone was counted once. A read error may produce the germline difference seen at one junction end. The gene calls are TRBV15 and TRBJ2-3; D not certain. The CDR3 consists of 13 residues. Germline V gene sequence: CDR1 LNHNV, CDR2 YYDKDF (reference sequence). This CDR3 is CSTSRESQDTQYF. Written as DNA, the CDR3 is TGTTCCACCAGCAGAGAGAGTCAAGATACGCAGTATTTT. Full variable domain (remainder filled in from reference TRBV15 and TRBJ2-3): DAMVIQNPRYQVTQFGKPVTLSCSQTLNHNVMYWYQQKSSQAPKLLFHYYDKDFNNEADTPDNFQSRRPNTSFCFLDIRSPGLGDTAMYLCSTSRESQDTQYFGPGTRLTVL.

This chain joins TRBV30 and TRBJ2-1; 7 bases agree with TRBD2. Per the germline V gene, CDR1 is GTSNPN and CDR2 is SVGIG (reference sequence). There are 15 residues in the CDR3. Trimming at V came to 1 base and at J to 2 bases, leaving 5 bases not matched to a gene. The CDR3 DNA sequence: TGTGCCTGGAGTGGCGGGGGTGCGGCCTACAATGAGCAGTTCTTC. It yields the protein CAWSGGGAAYNEQFF.

The rearrangement joins TRBV15 to TRBJ1-6; D might be TRBD1 (5 bases). The length of the CDR3 is 17 residues. CDR1 is LNHNV and CDR2 is YYDKDF in the germline V gene (reference sequence). Between the trimmed V and J ends, which lost 0 bases and 9 bases, there was a span of 18 bases. This chain's CDR3 is CATSRDRGYPGGSPLHF. The CDR3 DNA follows: TGTGCCACCAGCAGAGATCGCGGCTATCCGGGGGGTTCACCCCTCCACTTT. Full variable domain (outside the CDR3, taken from reference TRBV15 and TRBJ1-6): DAMVIQNPRYQVTQFGKPVTLSCSQTLNHNVMYWYQQKSSQAPKLLFHYYDKDFNNEADTPDNFQSRRPNTSFCFLDIRSPGLGDTAMYLCATSRDRGYPGGSPLHFGNGTRLTVT.

The chain employs TRBV4-1 and TRBJ2-1; 12 bases align to TRBD1. V was pared by 6 bases and J by 12 bases, with 6 bases of the junction left unmatched. This CDR3 is 13 amino acids long. Germline CDR1 MGHRA, CDR2 YSYEKL. The CDR3 is CASSKGTGGSQFF. In nucleotides, the CDR3 is TGCGCCAGCAGTAAGGGGACAGGGGGCTCGCAGTTCTTC.